Sequencing of this T cell receptor (beta chain) was carried out in a study of CD8 T cells in ankylosing spondylitis. The sample holds a few counts of this clonotype. Its target is unknown. Regarding the study as a whole: Characteristic, it appeared, of ankylosing spondylitis blood was a TCR beta motif of eight highly homologous variants.

Germline trimming cut 3 bases from V and 3 bases from J; bases unmatched to any gene: 11. This CDR3 has 16 amino acids. Germline lookup yields CDR1 LGHNA and CDR2 YSLEER. TCRdb re-called the 5' RACE reads through MiXCR, storing one row per CDR3 protein. The table shows under 400,000 distinct CDR3 sequences, with around a tenth occurring only once. This sequence originates from a female donor with ankylosing spondylitis or in good health (not recorded which). V usage is TRBV4-3 and J usage is TRBJ2-7; 7 bases are shared with TRBD1. Sequenced sample: blood, either unsorted or a sorted T cell fraction (not recorded which). The CDR3 loop reads CASSQSRGRQSYEQYF. The CDR3, as DNA: TGCGCCAGCAGCCAGTCTAGGGGGCGGCAAAGCTACGAGCAGTACTTC.